The rows below give T cell receptor beta chains drawn from one sample of a study of cytotoxic CD8 clonotypes in ibrutinib-treated CLL. The repertoire was sequenced with immunoSEQ multiplex PCR; TCRdb's copy has only in-frame clones and lacks some. The sample yields over 120,000 clones, 79% seen once. This sample comprised PBMCs, obtained after 12 months of ibrutinib treatment. The receptor source for this set is a human donor with chronic lymphocytic leukemia. Each CDR3 is given with its conserved first and last residue. A D gene is named only where the DNA matches it firmly. Rows give clone size only sometimes, using once, few, many, or a class for an expanded clone.

-,few,TRBJ2-1,TRBV5-1,CASSWDIYNEQFF
TRBD2,-,TRBJ2-7,TRBV5-4,CASRSGGGDEQYF
TRBD2,few,TRBJ2-7,TRBV19,CAEHWWGGCYEQYF
-,-,TRBJ2-1,TRBV4-3,CASSQDTGVGYNEQFF
-,-,TRBJ2-5,TRBV7-6,CASSLMGETQYF
-,few,TRBJ2-3,TRBV29-1,CSVDGAGSTDTQYF
TRBD1,-,TRBJ1-3,TRBV10-3,CAISEGTGGNTIYF
-,-,TRBJ1-2,TRBV23-1,CASPPKNTGGGGYTF
-,-,TRBJ2-4,TRBV4-3,CASSQDWDTQARYF
TRBD2,-,TRBJ2-7,TRBV9,CASSIGLAGPFSYEQYF
TRBD2,-,TRBJ2-7,TRBV18,CASSPSGTNEQYF
-,-,TRBJ2-1,TRBV5-4,CASSGLGNRYNEQFF
-,once,TRBJ1-3,TRBV11-2,CASSLVGSGNTIYF
TRBD1,-,TRBJ1-6,TRBV6-5,CASSSQGSHLNSPLHF
TRBD1,-,TRBJ1-5,TRBV6-5,CASTPDRDQPQHF
-,-,TRBJ2-1,TRBV7-3,CASSRRDSTNEQFF
-,-,TRBJ1-2,TRBV29-1,CSVEVGGYGYTF
TRBD1,-,TRBJ2-7,TRBV6-5,CASRPPGQGNEQYF
-,-,TRBJ2-1,TRBV5-1,CASSLGQSNEQFF
-,-,TRBJ1-1,TRBV6-5,CASSYPGVREEAFF
TRBD1,-,TRBJ1-4,TRBV10-3,CAISESRTGVEKLFF
-,-,TRBJ1-1,TRBV6-6,CASRPGQLNTEAFF
TRBD1,-,TRBJ2-1,TRBV4-1,CASSWDRGDQDEQFF
TRBD1,once,TRBJ2-5,TRBV7-9,CASRLTGEETQYF
-,-,TRBJ1-3,TRBV5-5,CASSFGPSSGNTIYF
-,-,TRBJ2-5,TRBV5-6,CASKGPETQYF
-,-,TRBJ1-2,TRBV7-2,CASSFGIGVISGYTF
TRBD1,-,TRBJ1-5,TRBV9,CASSVGTGPNQPQHF
TRBD1,-,TRBJ1-1,TRBV6-4,CASSPGGQGATAFF
-,once,TRBJ2-2,TRBV30,CAWSVRWQGIDGTGELFF
-,-,TRBJ1-1,TRBV9,CASSTTENTEAFF
-,-,TRBJ1-1,TRBV5-4,CASSPARAGTEAFF
-,few,TRBJ2-7,TRBV7-9,CASSPFPYEQYF
TRBD2,-,TRBJ2-5,TRBV27,CASSMGTSAQETQYF
-,-,TRBJ2-4,TRBV4-3,CASSQVQFQAPGWENIQYF
-,-,TRBJ2-1,TRBV7-6,CASSRPPDREDINEQFF
-,once,TRBJ1-4,TRBV19,CASSRRGGNLEKLFF
-,few,TRBJ2-1,TRBV7-9,CASRTLYNSSSYNEQFF
TRBD1,-,TRBJ2-7,TRBV6-5,CASSYSIRTGYEQYF
-,-,TRBJ2-3,TRBV5-8,CASSLGHAMGSSTQYF
TRBD1,-,TRBJ1-2,TRBV4-3,CASSQVTGGGYTF
-,-,TRBJ2-7,TRBV4-2,CASSHPNSYEQYF
TRBD1,-,TRBJ2-7,TRBV27,CASSFETGNIYEQYF
-,-,TRBJ2-5,TRBV6-1,CASRASGTETQYF
-,-,TRBJ2-1,TRBV6-4,CASSDSGGIRQQFF
-,-,TRBJ2-7,TRBV29-1,CSVVARVDEQYF
-,-,TRBJ2-3,TRBV30,CAWSLPASTDTQYF
-,-,TRBJ2-7,TRBV29-1,CSVELRDRSYEQYF
TRBD1,-,TRBJ1-6,TRBV30,CALHRGNNSPLHF
TRBD1,-,TRBJ2-1,TRBV5-1,CASSAPVPGTDNEQFF
-,-,TRBJ2-5,TRBV6-1,CASSEFLSGQETQYF
TRBD2,-,TRBJ2-7,TRBV6-4,CASSHGRLAGPQGNYEQYF
TRBD2,-,TRBJ2-1,TRBV10-3,CAISELPSGENEQFF
-,-,TRBJ2-7,TRBV30,CAWSLNPTGGEQYF
TRBD1,-,TRBJ2-2,TRBV2,CASRLDRANTGELFF
TRBD2,-,TRBJ2-7,TRBV20-1,CSAPSGYEQYF
-,once,TRBJ2-2,TRBV5-4,CASSLEKRRQNGGELFF
-,-,TRBJ2-7,TRBV20-1,CSARATGEQYF
TRBD2,-,TRBJ2-7,TRBV7-2,CASSFTSGSSEQYF
TRBD2,-,TRBJ2-1,TRBV4-2,CASSPASLADYNEQFF